The 7 T cell receptor beta chains reported below all come from one sample, sequenced in a study of Graves' ophthalmopathy and Graves' hyperthyroidism. Amplifying from RNA transcripts, the study obtained TCR beta CDR3 regions. Second-round multiplex PCR followed a first-round RT-PCR using HTBI primers. Via MiXCR, TCRdb re-called the multiplex PCR reads, giving one row per CDR3 protein. Of 740,000 or so distinct CDR3 sequences listed, 40% are singletons. Sequenced material: peripheral blood. The receptors come from an adult man with Graves' ophthalmopathy.

This clonotype was recorded at least ten times. The chain has TRBV10-3 and TRBJ2-7; TRBD1 agrees at 9 bases. This CDR3 has 14 amino acids. Looked up from germline, CDR1 is ENHRY and CDR2 is SYGVKD. J lost 5 bases, V lost 7 bases, and 9 bases had no gene match. The chain's CDR3 is CAINPGQGVHEQYF. DNA of the CDR3: TGTGCCATCAACCCGGGACAGGGTGTCCACGAGCAGTACTTC.

This chain joins TRBV7-9 and TRBJ2-6, with TRBD1 matching 7 bases. Germline V gene data show CDR1 as SEHNR and CDR2 as FQNEAQ (reference sequence). The V segment lost 1 base and the J segment 8 bases; nucleotides outside the gene matches: 2. The CDR3 sequence is 14 residues long. This chain's CDR3 is CASSLGGQTNVLTF. CDR3 DNA sequence: TGTGCCAGCAGCTTAGGGGGACAGACCAACGTCCTGACTTTC.

The chain carries TRBV10-2 and TRBJ1-1; weak D call: TRBD1 (6 bases). Germline V gene lookup returns CDR1 WSHSY and CDR2 SAAADI. This CDR3 has 13 amino acids. The V and J ends lost 8 bases and 1 base respectively, with 11 bases between them. In DNA, the CDR3 is TGCGCCAGCGTTGGGACAAGGAACACTGAAGCTTTCTTT. Translating it yields CASVGTRNTEAFF.

As concerns this clonotype: Because the CDR3 is missing its conserved closing phenylalanine or tryptophan, this is likely a read error. The rearrangement links TRBV7-8 to TRBJ2-7, with 10 bases aligning to TRBD1. CDR1 is SGHVS and CDR2 is FQNEAQ in the germline V gene. This CDR3 spans 15 amino acids. Trimming took 6 bases from V and 3 from J; bases not matched to a gene: 8. CDR3 protein: CASRHRDRGLYEQYL. As DNA, the CDR3 is TGTGCCAGCAGGCACCGGGACAGGGGACTCTACGAGCAGTACCTC.

This clonotype turned up a few times. The chain is built from TRBV7-9 and TRBJ2-7, with TRBD2 identical over 11 bases. This CDR3 is 14 amino acids long. Germline trimming cut 5 bases from V and 2 bases from J; bases unmatched to any gene: 2. Looked up from germline, CDR1 is SEHNR and CDR2 is FQNEAQ (reference sequence). Here the CDR3 DNA reads TGTGCCAGCAGCGCTAGCGGGAGGACCTACGAGCAGTACTTC. Amino acid sequence: CASSASGRTYEQYF.

The V gene is TRBV19, the J gene TRBJ2-7; D gene uncertain. V lost 7 bases to trimming and J lost 2 bases, with 15 bases between them. CDR1 is LNHDA and CDR2 is SQIVND in the germline V gene (reference sequence). The CDR3 loop spans 14 amino acids. CDR3 bases: TGTGCCAGTAAAGCGCCCATTTCTCCCTACGAGCAGTACTTC. This encodes CASKAPISPYEQYF. The complete variable domain, with remaining parts taken from reference TRBV19 and TRBJ2-7, reads DGGITQSPKYLFRKEGQNVTLSCEQNLNHDAMYWYRQDPGQGLRLIYYSQIVNDFQKGDIAEGYSVSREKKESFPLTVTSAQKNPTAFYLCASKAPISPYEQYFGPGTRLTVT.

This clonotype was picked up a small number of times. This chain links TRBV7-2 with TRBJ2-7, with a weak D call TRBD2 (6 bases). Trimming took 5 bases from V and 7 from J, leaving 18 bases between them. Germline CDR1 is SGHTA and CDR2 is FQGNSA. The CDR3 extends over 14 amino acids. The CDR3 loop reads CASSLGVLGGEQYF. The DNA for the CDR3 is TGTGCCAGCAGCCTAGGGGTCCTAGGAGGGGAGCAGTACTTC.